Listed here is a single TCR beta chain. The clone's antigen remains unknown. No much larger clonotype is one base removed from it; base qualities were not supplied. This specimen belongs to a study of primary melanoma T cells and metastatic recurrence (dated by TCRdb to the early 2020s). In terms of the full investigation: The cohort comprised 199 primary melanomas of stage T2 to T4, with thickness greater than 1 mm. Whether patient outcome could be predicted by T-cell fraction and T-cell repertoire clonality in primary melanoma tumors was the question this study put to the test. Progression-free survival was the clinical outcome compared against the T-cell fraction measured by TCR beta sequencing. The sequencing-derived T-cell fraction was compared with histopathological grading of tumor-infiltrating lymphocytes. Overall study outcomes, separate from this receptor: The authors presented an effective T-cell-mediated antitumor response in primary melanoma only as a suggestion and not as a demonstrated mechanism. A T-cell fraction greater than 20% appeared to be protective whatever the ulceration status, mitotic rate or nodal disease. Tumor T-cell fraction was reported to predict progression-free survival independently of thickness, ulceration, mitotic rate and age. Adding T-cell fraction to tumor thickness reportedly improved progression-free survival prediction more than adding any other histopathological variable.

The library was produced with the immunoSEQ multiplex PCR assay. High-throughput sequencing of the T-cell receptor beta chain was performed on primary melanoma tumor tissue. Processing in the source paper ran as follows. The repertoire analyses covered TCRB CDR3 sharing between samples and the distribution of insertions and deletions. A gradient-boosted model ranked the predictive value of the T-cell fraction against histopathological variables. Not all clones reach the TCRdb copy of this immuneACCESS table, which keeps in-frame sequences only. Checked studies attribute under half of the gap to unresolved V genes and leave the rest unexplained. The V and J calls and clone size are taken from that table; D and trimming were inferred from the DNA. A total of over 80 clones appear in this sample, nearly 90% of them only once. The ten top clones hold 18% of the sample. V is pared back by 4 bases and J by 2 bases, with 12 bases lying between the germline termini. The CDR1 and CDR2 encoded by the germline V gene are SQVTM and ANQGSEA. Measured from the cysteine to the phenylalanine, the CDR3 is 13 residues long. The kept DNA is CDR3 alone, 39 bases in frame from the first base.

The patients had surgically resected primary melanoma that was considered potentially curable but at risk of metastatic recurrence. This receptor was identified in a human donor with melanoma. The rearranged chain carries TRBV29-1 and TRBJ2-7, and perhaps TRBD2 as D gene, on 6 matching bases. The sample was melanoma tumor tissue. The bases are TGCAGCGTTGTGGCAGCGGGTCCCTACGAGCAGTACTTC. It is translated as CSVVAAGPYEQYF.